The present T cell receptor beta chain was sequenced within a study of T cell responses to AZD1222 COVID-19 vaccine. The J segment lost 1 base and the V segment lost 7 bases, leaving 16 bases of the junction unmatched. The germline V gene encodes CDR1 SGHAT and CDR2 FQNNGV. This CDR3 has 18 residues. Study-wide results and caveats: In all cases, repertoires were sampled only after the peak T cell response. Rises in breadth and depth of Spike-specific TCRs came after two AZD1222 doses. Targets within unmutated variant regions were reportedly found for nearly half of spike-specific TCRs.

Repertoires were generated with immunoSEQ multiplex PCR, while TCRdb's copy carries only in-frame clones and drops some. The data contain over 150,000 clones, about 90% of them singletons. This clone is a singleton in its sample. The target antigen is unknown. Specimen: peripheral blood, collected on day 0 of MenACWY control vaccination. The clonotype was recovered from an adult in good health. This chain connects TRBV11-2 to TRBJ2-3; the match to TRBD2 covers 8 bases. CDR3: CASKLTPQREIRTDTQYF. The CDR3 coding sequence is TGTGCCAGCAAGCTAACCCCGCAGCGGGAGATACGCACAGATACGCAGTATTTT.